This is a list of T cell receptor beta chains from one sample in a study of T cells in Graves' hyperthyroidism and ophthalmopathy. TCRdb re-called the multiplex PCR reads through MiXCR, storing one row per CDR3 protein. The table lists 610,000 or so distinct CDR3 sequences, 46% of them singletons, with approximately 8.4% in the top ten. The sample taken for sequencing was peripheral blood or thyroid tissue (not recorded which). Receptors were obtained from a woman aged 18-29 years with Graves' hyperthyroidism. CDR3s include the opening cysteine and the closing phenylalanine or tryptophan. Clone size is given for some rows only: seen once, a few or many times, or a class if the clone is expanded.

CASSPRTSGNTYEQYF many TRBV6-2/TRBV6-3
CSGLAGVIDMQYF NA TRBV20-1
CASSQTGTSSGELFF many TRBV12-3/TRBV12-4
CASSLEGYGTGVGYTF many TRBV7-2
CATSARVDSYGYTF NA TRBV24-1
CSAPAGGSSTDTQYF few TRBV20-1
CSARRPVGDYGYTF many TRBV20-1
CAWDRRVGQETQYF NA TRBV7-2
CASSAGAGELFF many TRBV12-3/TRBV12-4
CASAGEGGHGYTF many TRBV7-3
CASRVGNTGELFF many TRBV5-1
CATRAAGAYEQYF NA TRBV15
CASSEVGSQNYGYTF NA TRBV25-1
CATSDSATGNEKLFF many TRBV24-1
CASSSNRGELFF NA TRBV7-3
CASRGLAQYF NA TRBV2
CSVGGRANEQYF many TRBV20-1
CASSLGQSHYEQYF many TRBV12-3/TRBV12-4
CASSVAPGTDYDYTF NA TRBV9
CASSASRAANYGYTF many TRBV7-2
CASSSGQSYNEQFF few TRBV7-3
CSARKEGRTEAFF many TRBV20-1
CASSETGGTNQPQHF NA TRBV6-1
CASTSGREGTGELFF many TRBV19
CASSHFFEGMNTEAFF many TRBV7-2
CASSYSGTAIEEQYF once TRBV6-5
CASSIEVSGTGSYEQYF NA TRBV19
CASKIAGQGNQPQHF NA TRBV12-3/TRBV12-4